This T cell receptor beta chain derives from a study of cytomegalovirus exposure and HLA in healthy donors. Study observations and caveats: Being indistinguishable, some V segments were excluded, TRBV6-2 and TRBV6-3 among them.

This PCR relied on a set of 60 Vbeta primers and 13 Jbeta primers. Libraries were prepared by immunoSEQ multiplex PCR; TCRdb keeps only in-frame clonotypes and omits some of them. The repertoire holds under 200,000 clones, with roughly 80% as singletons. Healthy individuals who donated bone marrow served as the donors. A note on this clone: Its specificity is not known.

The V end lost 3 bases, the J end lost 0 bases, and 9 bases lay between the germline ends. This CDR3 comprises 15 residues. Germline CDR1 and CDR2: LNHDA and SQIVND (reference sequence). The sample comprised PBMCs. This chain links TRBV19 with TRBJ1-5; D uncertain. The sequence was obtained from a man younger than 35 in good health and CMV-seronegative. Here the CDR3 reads CASSITEYSNQPQHF. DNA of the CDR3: TGTGCCAGTAGTATTACGGAGTATAGCAATCAGCCCCAGCATTTT. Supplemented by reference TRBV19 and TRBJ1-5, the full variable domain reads DGGITQSPKYLFRKEGQNVTLSCEQNLNHDAMYWYRQDPGQGLRLIYYSQIVNDFQKGDIAEGYSVSREKKESFPLTVTSAQKNPTAFYLCASSITEYSNQPQHFGDGTRLSIL.